Listed below are T cell receptor beta chains from one sample, sequenced in a study of T cells after yellow fever vaccination. Via MiXCR, TCRdb re-called the 5' RACE reads, giving one row per CDR3 protein. Among around 330,000 distinct CDR3 sequences, approximately 3.8% were seen once, and the ten largest hold roughly a quarter. Source: PBMCs, taken on the day of the yellow fever booster vaccination. The receptors originated from a young man who received the YFV17D yellow fever vaccine. Each CDR3 is given with its conserved first and last residue. The D gene is left open where the match is weak. The size of a clone is reported for some rows only, either as once, few or many, or as a class for expanded clones.

>TRBV7-2|many|TRBJ2-5|TRBD2
TGTGCCAGCAGCCCCATGGGGATTAGCGGGGGGGGCCAAGAGACCCAGTACTTC
CASSPMGISGGGQETQYF
>TRBV9|-|TRBJ2-2|-
TGTGCCAGCAGCGTAGAGGGACTCCACTCCGGGGAGCTGTTTTTT
CASSVEGLHSGELFF
>TRBV6-1|many|TRBJ2-7|-
TGTGCCAGCAGTGAGAGGGGGTACGAGCAGTACTTC
CASSERGYEQYF
>TRBV4-3|many|TRBJ2-1|-
TGCGCCAGCAGCCACGATACCTACAATGAGCAGTTCTTC
CASSHDTYNEQFF
>TRBV27|-|TRBJ1-5|-
TGTGCCAGCAGTTTCCAGGGAGAGGGCCAGCCCCAGCATTTT
CASSFQGEGQPQHF
>TRBV12-3/TRBV12-4|many|TRBJ2-2|TRBD1
TGTGCCAGCAGATGGGGGGGGACAGGGCACACCGGGGAGCTGTTTTTT
CASRWGGTGHTGELFF
>TRBV12-3/TRBV12-4|many|TRBJ1-5|TRBD1
TGTGCCAGCAGGGGACAGGGGGACAATCAGCCCCAGCATTTT
CASRGQGDNQPQHF
>TRBV5-1|-|TRBJ2-1|-
TGCGCCAGCAGACAGGCCCTAACCAATGAGCAGTTCTTC
CASRQALTNEQFF
>TRBV25-1|few|TRBJ2-7|-
TGTGCCAGCAGCTTGACAGGAACCTACGAGCAGTACTTC
CASSLTGTYEQYF
>TRBV5-1|few|TRBJ2-3|-
TGCGCCAGCAGCTTGGCGGATAGCGGAGGCACAGATACGCAGTATTTT
CASSLADSGGTDTQYF
>TRBV29-1|-|TRBJ2-3|TRBD1
TGCAGCGTTGGACAGGGGAGGTCAGATACGCAGTATTTT
CSVGQGRSDTQYF
>TRBV19|-|TRBJ1-2|-
TGTGCCAGTATTTTTGCGGGAGCTAACTATGGCTACACCTTC
CASIFAGANYGYTF
>TRBV2|many|TRBJ1-6|-
TGTGCCACCATCACGGGGGACCGTTCACCCCTCCACTTT
CATITGDRSPLHF
>TRBV9|many|TRBJ2-3|-
TGTGCCAGCAGCCCCAGACGGGGATCCACGGGGGCAGATACGCAGTATTTT
CASSPRRGSTGADTQYF
>TRBV11-2|few|TRBJ2-7|TRBD1
TGTGCCAGCAGCATCCCGGACAGGGCGGGAAGATACGAGCAGTACTTC
CASSIPDRAGRYEQYF
>TRBV2|-|TRBJ2-3|TRBD1
TGTGCCAGCAGTGCCCTCCGGGACAGTGGCCCAGATACGCAGTATTTT
CASSALRDSGPDTQYF
>TRBV6-5|many|TRBJ2-1|TRBD1
TGTGCCAGCGCAAAGGGGACAGGGGCCTACAATGAGCAGTTCTTC
CASAKGTGAYNEQFF